This T cell receptor beta chain comes out of a study of T cell changes during pregnancy in multiple sclerosis. The CDR3 contains 14 residues. The germline V and J ends were trimmed by 1 base and 5 bases, with 11 bases remaining between them. Germline V gene lookup returns CDR1 MGHDK and CDR2 SYGVNS. Here immunoSEQ multiplex PCR was the method, and the copy in TCRdb shows in-frame clones only, minus some. This sample yields some 93,000 clones, of which about 92% are seen a single time; approximately 2% belongs to the top ten. The J gene is TRBJ1-1, the V gene TRBV25-1; TRBD1 might be the D (5 bases). The input for sequencing was peripheral blood, taken after pregnancy. The clonotype comes from a female donor with multiple sclerosis, enrolled in a pregnancy study. The CDR3: CASSESGGRTEAFF. In nucleotides, the CDR3 is TGTGCCAGCAGTGAATCCGGGGGAAGGACTGAAGCTTTCTTT.